This is a list of T cell receptor beta chains from one sample in a study of Ad26.COV2.S vaccination and SARS-CoV-2 variants. Assay used: immunoSEQ multiplex PCR; TCRdb lists only in-frame clones, some missing. The table lists about 320,000 clones, just over 85% of them singletons. Here the sequenced sample was peripheral blood, taken in a trial of Ad26.COV2.S vaccine versus placebo. These receptor sequences come from a person aged 18-65 years who received the Ad26.COV2.S COVID-19 vaccine or a placebo. Both conserved end residues are part of each CDR3. D genes are given only for firm matches. Size values are once, few and many counts, or a class for expanded clones, and some rows have none.

clone size,D gene,V gene,J gene,CDR3 DNA,CDR3 protein
.,.,TRBV19,TRBJ1-5,TGTGCCAGTAATTGGGAGCGGCAGCCCCAGCATTTT,CASNWERQPQHF
.,.,TRBV27,TRBJ2-7,TGTGCCAGCAGTTTAAATTTTCTCTCCTACGAGCAGTACTTC,CASSLNFLSYEQYF
.,TRBD2,TRBV9,TRBJ2-2,TGTGCCAGCAGCGTAGCTAGCGGGGGCCCCGGGGAGCTGTTTTTT,CASSVASGGPGELFF
.,.,TRBV13,TRBJ1-4,TGTGCCAGCAGCTTCCGGCAGGCAAAGAGTGGTGAAAAACTGTTTTTT,CASSFRQAKSGEKLFF
.,.,TRBV4-2,TRBJ1-4,TGTGCCAGCAGCCGGGGATCAGCTAATGAAAAACTGTTTTTT,CASSRGSANEKLFF
.,.,TRBV30,TRBJ2-1,TGTGCCTGGAACTTCCAGGGGAAAGCTTACAATGAGCAGTTCTTC,CAWNFQGKAYNEQFF
.,.,TRBV10-3,TRBJ2-4,TGTGCCATCAGTGAACGGGACAAACTAGCCAAAAACATTCAGTACTTC,CAISERDKLAKNIQYF
few,TRBD1,TRBV7-9,TRBJ2-2,TGTGCCAGCAGCTTTCGGACAGGGGTCACCGGGGAGCTGTTTTTT,CASSFRTGVTGELFF
.,.,TRBV4-1,TRBJ2-5,TGCGCCAGCAGCCACTCCAGGGGCCCCTGGGGGGAGACCCAGTACTTC,CASSHSRGPWGETQYF
.,.,TRBV25-1,TRBJ1-1,TGTGCCAGCAGTGACCGATACACTGAAGCTTTCTTT,CASSDRYTEAFF
.,.,TRBV13,TRBJ2-1,TGTGCCAGCAGCTCAACCCGGGGGAATGAGCAGTTCTTC,CASSSTRGNEQFF
.,.,TRBV4-1,TRBJ2-5,TGCGCCAGCAGCAACCCTAGGGGCTCCCTATGGACCCAGTACTTC,CASSNPRGSLWTQYF
.,.,TRBV12-5,TRBJ2-3,TGTGCTAGTGGGCCCGGACTTGTTTATTCAGATACGCAGTATTTT,CASGPGLVYSDTQYF
.,.,TRBV7-9,TRBJ1-2,TGTGCCAGCAGCTTCTCAGGGGGCTACACCTTC,CASSFSGGYTF
.,.,TRBV7-2,TRBJ2-7,TGTGCCAGCAACCGGGGGTCCCTCTCCTACGAGCAGTACTTC,CASNRGSLSYEQYF
.,.,TRBV5-8,TRBJ1-6,TGTGCCAGCAGCTTAAGGGGAAACGGTAATTCACCCCTCCACTTT,CASSLRGNGNSPLHF
.,.,TRBV10-3,TRBJ2-1,TGTGCCATCAGTGATTGGGTGAAGGGTGGTTGGAGCTACAATGAGCAGTTCTTC,CAISDWVKGGWSYNEQFF
.,TRBD1,TRBV6-5,TRBJ2-5,TGTGCCAGCAGAAGAATACAGGGGGAGACCCAGTACTTC,CASRRIQGETQYF
few,TRBD2,TRBV27,TRBJ2-2,TGTGCCAGCAGTTTCCTGCCCCTCAGCGGGGGGAACACCGGGGAGCTGTTTTTT,CASSFLPLSGGNTGELFF
.,.,TRBV2,TRBJ2-1,TGTGCCAGCAGTCCGCAGGGGCTAACCTACAATGAGCAGTTCTTC,CASSPQGLTYNEQFF
once,TRBD1,TRBV15,TRBJ2-2,TGTGCCACCAGCCCTCCGCGGACAGGGTACACCGGGGAGCTGTTTTTT,CATSPPRTGYTGELFF
.,TRBD1,TRBV7-2,TRBJ1-1,TGTGCCAGCAGCTTATGGGGGCTCCGGACAGGGGAACGGGCTTTCTTT,CASSLWGLRTGERAFF
.,.,TRBV5-1,TRBJ1-3,TGCGCCAGCAGCTTGGCTGGGTCTTCTGGAAACACCATATATTTT,CASSLAGSSGNTIYF
.,.,TRBV7-2,TRBJ2-5,TGTGCCAGCAGCTTAGTCTGGGCCGGGGAGACCCAGTACTTC,CASSLVWAGETQYF
.,.,TRBV3-1/TRBV3-2,TRBJ2-2,TGTGCCAGCAGCTTTCGACGTTCAGGGGAGCTGTTTTTT,CASSFRRSGELFF
.,.,TRBV30,TRBJ2-3,TGTGCCTGGGCGGTTAGCGTAGTTTTCACAGATACGCAGTATTTT,CAWAVSVVFTDTQYF
.,.,TRBV18,TRBJ1-4,TGTGCCAGCTCATTCGGGACTCATGAAAAACTGTTTTTT,CASSFGTHEKLFF
.,.,TRBV6-5,TRBJ1-6,TGTGCCAGCGGGAGGAGCTCCTATAATTCACCCCTCCACTTT,CASGRSSYNSPLHF
.,.,TRBV3-1/TRBV3-2,TRBJ2-5,TGTGCCAGCAGCCTCCAAATCGCCTCTACCGGGAGCCAAGAGACCCAGTACTTC,CASSLQIASTGSQETQYF
.,.,TRBV5-1,TRBJ2-3,TGCGCCAGCAGCAGACTCAGCACAGATACGCAGTATTTT,CASSRLSTDTQYF
.,.,TRBV10-3,TRBJ1-6,TGTGCCATCAGTGAGTCACGGTTGCAGGGGAATTCACCCCTCCACTTT,CAISESRLQGNSPLHF
.,.,TRBV7-2,TRBJ1-4,TGTGCCAGCAGCGCCCGACCCAGAGAAAAACTGTTTTTT,CASSARPREKLFF
.,.,TRBV2,TRBJ1-1,TGTGCCAGCAGTGAGGGGACTAAGGGGACTGAAGCTTTCTTT,CASSEGTKGTEAFF
.,.,TRBV9,TRBJ1-1,TGTGCCAGCTGGGGGCCGGGAACTCCTGAAGCTTTCTTT,CASWGPGTPEAFF
once,.,TRBV12-3/TRBV12-4,TRBJ1-1,TGTGCCAGCAGTTTGTCCGGGGAAGCTTTCTTT,CASSLSGEAFF
.,.,TRBV5-1,TRBJ2-5,TGCGCCAGCAGCTTGGCGGTGATTGGAGAGACCCAGTACTTC,CASSLAVIGETQYF
.,.,TRBV10-3,TRBJ1-6,TGTGCCATCAGGAGGGATAATTCACCCCTCCACTTT,CAIRRDNSPLHF
.,.,TRBV6-2/TRBV6-3,TRBJ2-2,TGTGCCAGCAGTTACCCGTTAAAGGGGACTCCTAACACCGGGGAGCTGTTTTTT,CASSYPLKGTPNTGELFF
.,.,TRBV9,TRBJ2-5,TGTGCCAGCGCGAAGCGAAGAGGGGAGACCCAGTACTTC,CASAKRRGETQYF
.,.,TRBV30,TRBJ1-3,TGTGCCTACGACAGTCCCTCTGGAAACACCATATATTTT,CAYDSPSGNTIYF
.,.,TRBV30,TRBJ1-2,TGTGCCTGGAGTGGCCAGCTAACTAACTATGGCTACACCTTC,CAWSGQLTNYGYTF
.,.,TRBV5-5,TRBJ1-6,TGTGCCAGCAGCGCGTACGGATCACCCCTCCACTTT,CASSAYGSPLHF
.,TRBD1,TRBV27,TRBJ2-5,TGTGCCAGCAGTTTACTACAGGGGGCTAAGACCCAGTACTTC,CASSLLQGAKTQYF
.,.,TRBV12-3/TRBV12-4,TRBJ2-3,TGTGCCAGCAGTCCTTCAGATACGCAGTATTTT,CASSPSDTQYF
.,.,TRBV5-1,TRBJ2-5,TGCGCCAGCAGCTTGGAGGCTCCAGGACAAGAGACCCAGTACTTC,CASSLEAPGQETQYF
.,TRBD1,TRBV4-1,TRBJ1-5,TGCGCCAGCAGCCAAGGTACGACAGGGAGTGATAGCAATCAGCCCCAGCATTTT,CASSQGTTGSDSNQPQHF